The following is a T cell receptor beta chain sequence with its context. This clone came up a few times. Its antigen is not yet known. No quality values exist for individual bases; no much larger clone is one base distant. To be included, a participant needed at least one PBMC sample from before ART initiation plus at least two post-ART samples. Every participant with HIV received treatment in the United States of America. Before DNA extraction, cryopreserved samples containing 1-10 million PBMC were thawed and washed. At the time of the earliest PBMC sample, participants with HIV were aged between about 20 and 60 years. PBMC samples were contributed by each participant from 1-4 timepoints before ART initiation and 2-8 timepoints after ART initiation, with a median of 7 samples. Serial HIV viral load, CD4+ T-cell count, ART history and demographic data were obtained for every participant. Using a Qiagen kit on a QIAcube, genomic DNA was extracted from unsorted PBMC, with samples processed in batches of 12.

The immunoSEQ hsTCRB v3.0 assay was used at survey level resolution for TRB variable region sequencing. TRB sequencing targeted a depth of roughly 35,000-55,000 T-cell genomes per sample. Pooled TRB libraries were sequenced on an Illumina MiSeq with a v3 150-cycle kit. Under the source paper's analysis protocol: Repertoire analysis ran in R within a reproducible Nextflow workflow covering QC, data transformation and analysis. Custom analyses were implemented in LymphoSeq2, an R package for AIRR-Seq data exploration. A few samples that yielded fewer than 5000 total TRB sequences were excluded, so that under 200 HIV repertoires were analyzed. Among the approximately 190 retained HIV repertoires, approximately 59 were collected before ART initiation and roughly 130 after ART initiation. Repertoires were downsampled to 5000 TRB nucleotide sequences, with summary statistics averaged over 100 downsampling iterations. The analysis kept only TRB sequences whose CDR3 regions were at least seven amino acids long. Two measures captured diversity: a Shannon entropy-derived clonality score and the Gini coefficient. Repertoire networks linked the top 5000 CDR3 amino acid sequences whenever two sequences differed by an edit distance of one. For TRB CDR3 amino acid sequences, GLIPH2 was used to predict antigen specificity groups and MHC restriction. To flag known CMV, EBV, HIV or tissue antigen associations, CDR3 amino acid sequences were matched against VDJdb and McPAS-TCR. Pre-ART, post-ART and control groups were compared with Wilcoxon signed-rank tests and Holm-Bonferroni correction. TCRdb obtained this table from immuneACCESS and retained in-frame rearrangements with V and J assigned. These tables miss some clones; where compared with another copy, unresolved V genes account for less than half of the shortfall, and the remainder is unexplained. V and J calls and clone size are as listed in that table; D and trimming were resolved from the DNA. This sample lists about 28,000 clones; less than 90% were detected once. The ten top clones hold approximately 0.93% of the sample.

The source of the sample is a study of long-term antiretroviral therapy in people with HIV (dated by TCRdb to 2022 to 2024). With regard to the full study: Collection of the earliest samples took place about a decade ahead of the 2015 WHO recommendation for immediate ART, at a time when ART was typically delayed until CD4 counts fell. This retrospective serial study examined whether starting ART and sustained HIV suppression were associated with changes in the composition and diversity of the TRB repertoire in peripheral blood. The cohort contributed fewer than 200 cryopreserved PBMC samples from under 35 adults with confirmed HIV infection, collected serially over a mean of approximately 6 years (range 1-12). Test extractions of a monoclonal T-cell line alongside some 35 polyclonal samples showed no cross-contamination during QIAcube processing. About two fifths of the roughly 30 participants with HIV were female. Broad study findings and their caveats: Because cell numbers in pre-ART samples were limited, unsorted PBMC were profiled instead of sorted CD4+ and CD8+ T cells. The samples were dated from about 2003 to 2017, and the ART regimens that were used may be less effective than current ART regimens. Expanded TRB clones identified before ART initiation dominated the repertoire at all time points, although this dominance fluctuated and declined in many PLHIV after ART. Narrower CDR3 length ranges were observed in HIV repertoires than in controls, and an antigen-experienced repertoire with only a slight naive shift after ART was suggested by the network structure. No data were available on ART adherence, viral resistance or therapy changes, limiting inferences about post-ART repertoire changes. A significant increase in TRB diversity was found to be associated with ART initiation, although TRB diversity was observed to remain significantly below that of transplant donor controls even after long-term ART. Limited PBMC availability meant only the TCR beta chain was sequenced, without alpha chain pairing.

The CDR1 and CDR2 encoded by the germline V gene are MNHEY and SVGAGI. From the cysteine through the phenylalanine, the CDR3 covers 13 amino acids. Just the 39-base CDR3 DNA is kept, in frame starting at base 1. The junction carries 3 bases between V and J, which are trimmed by 0 bases and 0 bases respectively. The TCR was taken from a man aged 45-65 years with HIV. The sample here was unsorted PBMCs, taken 2 years after starting antiretroviral therapy. The chain uses TRBV6-5 and TRBJ2-7; the D gene is unclear. The CDR3 region has the sequence CASSYSTSYEQYF. The nucleotide sequence is TGTGCCAGCAGTTACTCGACCTCCTACGAGCAGTACTTC.